Included here is one TCR beta chain sequence, with context. Its target is not known. Libraries were prepared by immunoSEQ multiplex PCR; TCRdb keeps only in-frame clonotypes and omits some of them. The sample holds around 120,000 clones, about 77% seen once. These data belong to a study of radiotherapy plus CTLA-4 blockade in lung cancer. Study-level findings and limits: Interferon-beta and early blood T cell clone dynamics reportedly predicted response best.

The CDR3 is 14 residues long. Germline V gene data show CDR1 as MDHEN and CDR2 as SYDVKM. V lost 6 bases and J 3 bases, leaving 12 bases between the germline ends. The input for sequencing was peripheral blood, taken from a patient treated with radiotherapy plus ipilimumab. V gene TRBV28 combines with J gene TRBJ1-5, with TRBD1 as a possible D gene (6 bases). The source of this sequence is a human donor with non-small cell lung cancer who had a partial response to radiotherapy plus ipilimumab. The CDR3 DNA follows: TGTGCCAGCAGCTTCCGGGACAACAATCAGCCCCAGCATTTT. This gives the protein CASSFRDNNQPQHF.